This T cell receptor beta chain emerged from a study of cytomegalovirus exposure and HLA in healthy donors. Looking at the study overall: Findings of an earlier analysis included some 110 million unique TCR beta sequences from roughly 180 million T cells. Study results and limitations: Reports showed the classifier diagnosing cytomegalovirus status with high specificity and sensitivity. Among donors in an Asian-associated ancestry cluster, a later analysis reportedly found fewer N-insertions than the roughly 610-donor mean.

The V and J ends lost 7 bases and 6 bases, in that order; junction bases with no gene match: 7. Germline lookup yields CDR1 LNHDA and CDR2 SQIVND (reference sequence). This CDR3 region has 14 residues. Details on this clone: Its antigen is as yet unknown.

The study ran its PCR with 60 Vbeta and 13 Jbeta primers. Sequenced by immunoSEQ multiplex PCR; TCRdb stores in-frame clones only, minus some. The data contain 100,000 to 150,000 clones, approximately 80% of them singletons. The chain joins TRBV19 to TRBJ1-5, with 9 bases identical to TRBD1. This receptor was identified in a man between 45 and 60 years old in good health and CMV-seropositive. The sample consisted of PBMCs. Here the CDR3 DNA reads TGTGCCAGTAACGACAGGGGGGAAGGTCAGCCCCAGCATTTT. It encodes CASNDRGEGQPQHF.